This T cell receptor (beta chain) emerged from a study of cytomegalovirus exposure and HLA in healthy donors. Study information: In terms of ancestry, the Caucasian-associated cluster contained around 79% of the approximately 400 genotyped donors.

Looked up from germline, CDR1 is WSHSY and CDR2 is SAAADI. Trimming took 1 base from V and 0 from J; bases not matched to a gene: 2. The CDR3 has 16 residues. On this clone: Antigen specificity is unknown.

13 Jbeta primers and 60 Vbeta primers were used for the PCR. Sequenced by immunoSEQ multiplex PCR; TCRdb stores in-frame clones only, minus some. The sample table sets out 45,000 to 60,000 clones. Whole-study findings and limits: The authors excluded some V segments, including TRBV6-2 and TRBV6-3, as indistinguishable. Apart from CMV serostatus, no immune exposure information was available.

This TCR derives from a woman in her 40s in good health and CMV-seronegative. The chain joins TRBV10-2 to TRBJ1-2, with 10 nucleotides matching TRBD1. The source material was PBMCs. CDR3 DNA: TGCGCCAGCAGTGAGTGGACAGGGGGGCCTAACTATGGCTACACCTTC. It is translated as CASSEWTGGPNYGYTF.